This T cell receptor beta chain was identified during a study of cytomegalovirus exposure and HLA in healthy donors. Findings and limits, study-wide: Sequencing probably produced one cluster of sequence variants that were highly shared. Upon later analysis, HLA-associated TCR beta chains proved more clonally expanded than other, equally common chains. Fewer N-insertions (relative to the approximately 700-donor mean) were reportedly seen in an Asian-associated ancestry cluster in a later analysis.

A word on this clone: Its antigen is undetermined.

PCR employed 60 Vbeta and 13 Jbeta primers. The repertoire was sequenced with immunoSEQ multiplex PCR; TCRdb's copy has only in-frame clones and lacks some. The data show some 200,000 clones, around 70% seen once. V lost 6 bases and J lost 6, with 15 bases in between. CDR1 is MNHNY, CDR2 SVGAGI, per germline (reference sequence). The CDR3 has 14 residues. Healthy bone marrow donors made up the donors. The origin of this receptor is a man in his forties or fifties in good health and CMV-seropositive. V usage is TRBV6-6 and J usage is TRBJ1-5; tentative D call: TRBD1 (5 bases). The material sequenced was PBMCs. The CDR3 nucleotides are TGTGCCAGCAGCCCTCAGGGTCCTCTTCAGCCCCAGCATTTT. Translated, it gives CASSPQGPLQPQHF.